This is a list of T cell receptor beta chains from one sample in a study of blood T cell repertoires in COVID-19. Clones were sequenced by immunoSEQ multiplex PCR, and TCRdb holds only the in-frame ones, with some missing. Altogether 200,000 to 250,000 clones are present, roughly 85% being singletons, with the ten largest covering roughly 3%. The sample was peripheral blood. These receptors were taken from a man between 18 and 35 years old with active or convalescent COVID-19. The CDR3 runs from the conserved cysteine through the conserved F or W. A D gene is named only where the DNA matches it firmly. Clone sizes are given selectively: once, few, many, or a class where the clone is expanded.

d_call | j_call | v_call | clone_size | cdr3_nt | cdr3_aa
TRBD2 | TRBJ2-3 | TRBV19 | once | TGTGCCACCGGACTAGCGGTCACAGATACGCAGTATTTT | CATGLAVTDTQYF
. | TRBJ2-1 | TRBV2 | . | TGTGCCAGCAGTGAAACGGTCGGGATTTATGAGCAGTTCTTC | CASSETVGIYEQFF
. | TRBJ1-1 | TRBV7-9 | . | TGTGCCAGCACCTTTCGATCACAGGGAGCCAACACTGAAGCTTTCTTT | CASTFRSQGANTEAFF
TRBD1 | TRBJ2-5 | TRBV28 | . | TGTGCCAGCAGTTCGGGACAGGGGGATCAAGAGACCCAGTACTTC | CASSSGQGDQETQYF
. | TRBJ2-2 | TRBV10-1 | few | TGCGCCAGCAGAGCGGGCCGGTGGACCGGGGAGCTGTTTTTT | CASRAGRWTGELFF
. | TRBJ1-1 | TRBV7-2 | . | TGTGCCAGCAGCTTAGGCAGGGCCGCTGAAGCTTTCTTT | CASSLGRAAEAFF
. | TRBJ2-5 | TRBV7-8 | . | TGTGCCAGCAGCTTAAAGGCACAGAAAGAGACCCAGTACTTC | CASSLKAQKETQYF
. | TRBJ2-3 | TRBV7-2 | . | TGTGCCAGCAGCCTACAGGTCACAGATACGCAGTATTTT | CASSLQVTDTQYF
TRBD1 | TRBJ2-7 | TRBV2 | . | TGTGCCAGCAGAGACAGGGGAAAGGACGAGCAGTACTTC | CASRDRGKDEQYF
. | TRBJ2-1 | TRBV4-3 | . | TGCGCCAGCAGCCAAGGCATACAGGGGGGGCCTTACAATGAGCAGTTCTTC | CASSQGIQGGPYNEQFF
TRBD1 | TRBJ2-7 | TRBV30 | . | TGTGCCTGGAACACCCAGGGGGCCTCCTACGAGCAGTACTTC | CAWNTQGASYEQYF
. | TRBJ2-1 | TRBV29-1 | . | TGCAGCGTTGGACAGGCCCCTGCCAATGAGCAGTTCTTC | CSVGQAPANEQFF